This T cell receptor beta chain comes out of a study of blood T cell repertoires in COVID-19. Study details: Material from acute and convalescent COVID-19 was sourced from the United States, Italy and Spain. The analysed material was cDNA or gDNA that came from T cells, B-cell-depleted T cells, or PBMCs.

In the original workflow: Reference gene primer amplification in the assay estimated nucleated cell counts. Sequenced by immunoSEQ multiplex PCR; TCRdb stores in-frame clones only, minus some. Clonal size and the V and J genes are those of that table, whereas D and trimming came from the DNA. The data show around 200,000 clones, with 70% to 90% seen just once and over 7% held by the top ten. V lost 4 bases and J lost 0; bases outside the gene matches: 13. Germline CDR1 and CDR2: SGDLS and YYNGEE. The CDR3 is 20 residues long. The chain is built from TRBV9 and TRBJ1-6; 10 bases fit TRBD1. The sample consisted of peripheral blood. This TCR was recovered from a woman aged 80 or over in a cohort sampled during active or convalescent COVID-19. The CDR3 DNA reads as TGTGCCAGCAGCAGAGGGTCGGGGACAGGGGTTGTCTCCTATAATTCACCCCTCCACTTT. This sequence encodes CASSRGSGTGVVSYNSPLHF.